A selection of T cell receptor beta chains follows, all from one sample in a study of blood T cell repertoires in COVID-19. Repertoires were generated with immunoSEQ multiplex PCR, while TCRdb's copy carries only in-frame clones and drops some. Counted here are fewer than 350,000 clones, 75% to 95% occurring once; the ten biggest clones make up 6.5% to 8%. Sequenced: peripheral blood. These receptor sequences come from a woman aged 25 to 39 with COVID-19, enrolled during active disease. Both conserved end residues are part of each CDR3. D genes are given only for firm matches. Clone size appears in some rows only: once, few, many, or a class for an expanded clone.

d_gene	j_gene	v_gene	abundance	CDR3aa	CDR3nt
TRBD2	TRBJ2-1	TRBV3-1/TRBV3-2	-	CASRLRLAGGRDEQFF	TGTGCCAGCAGACTAAGGCTAGCGGGCGGAAGGGATGAGCAGTTCTTC
-	TRBJ1-1	TRBV29-1	-	CSVVVYGNTEAFF	TGCAGCGTTGTTGTATACGGGAACACTGAAGCTTTCTTT
-	TRBJ2-1	TRBV4-2	-	CASSQDRREGDEQFF	TGTGCCAGCAGCCAAGATAGGAGGGAGGGGGATGAGCAGTTCTTC
-	TRBJ1-1	TRBV21-1	-	CASSKKEKRIPGQGPTEAFF	TGTGCCAGCAGCAAAAAGGAAAAAAGGATTCCGGGACAGGGACCCACTGAAGCTTTCTTT
-	TRBJ1-3	TRBV2	-	CASSSEVGNTIYF	TGTGCCAGCAGTTCCGAGGTTGGAAACACCATATATTTT
TRBD2	TRBJ2-1	TRBV28	-	CASSVTSGGYNEQFF	TGTGCCAGCAGCGTAACTAGCGGGGGCTACAATGAGCAGTTCTTC
TRBD2	TRBJ2-7	TRBV11-2	-	CASSLEAGDFLEQYF	TGTGCCAGCAGCTTAGAAGCGGGAGATTTCCTCGAGCAGTACTTC
-	TRBJ2-5	TRBV18	-	CASSLTTQETQYF	TGTGCCAGCTCCCTTACCACCCAGGAGACCCAGTACTTC
-	TRBJ2-1	TRBV28	-	CASSLGDNPNEQFF	TGTGCCAGCAGTTTGGGGGACAATCCGAATGAGCAGTTCTTC
-	TRBJ2-7	TRBV19	once	CATPPPTGLGEQYF	TGTGCCACCCCACCGCCCACAGGGTTGGGCGAGCAGTACTTC
TRBD1	TRBJ2-7	TRBV10-3	-	CAISRDRGYEQYF	TGTGCCATCAGCCGGGACAGGGGCTACGAGCAGTACTTC
-	TRBJ2-5	TRBV12-3/TRBV12-4	-	CASSPDTQETQYF	TGTGCCAGCAGTCCGGACACCCAAGAGACCCAGTACTTC
-	TRBJ2-2	TRBV5-1	-	CASSLTSTGELFF	TGCGCCAGCAGCTTGACTAGCACCGGGGAGCTGTTTTTT
TRBD2	TRBJ2-1	TRBV29-1	-	CSVGGGSSYNEQFF	TGCAGCGTTGGGGGGGGGAGCTCCTACAATGAGCAGTTCTTC
TRBD1	TRBJ1-5	TRBV28	-	CASSLEGAGDQPQHF	TGTGCCAGCAGTTTGGAGGGGGCAGGGGACCAGCCCCAGCATTTT
TRBD2	TRBJ2-1	TRBV7-8	-	CASSVTGLAGVRFSYNEQFF	TGTGCCAGCAGTGTAACGGGACTAGCGGGTGTAAGATTCTCCTACAATGAGCAGTTCTTC
-	TRBJ2-1	TRBV2	-	CASRTDRRPFF	TGTGCCAGCAGGACAGACAGAAGGCCGTTCTTC
-	TRBJ2-1	TRBV4-1	-	CASSQDGTSVGNEQFF	TGCGCCAGCAGCCAAGACGGGACTTCAGTGGGAAATGAGCAGTTCTTC
-	TRBJ1-3	TRBV4-3	-	CASSQDSGNTIYF	TGCGCCAGCAGCCAAGACTCGGGAAACACCATATATTTT
-	TRBJ2-1	TRBV5-1	-	CASSLDLTSSYNEQFF	TGCGCCAGCAGCTTGGATCTAACTAGCTCCTACAATGAGCAGTTCTTC
TRBD2	TRBJ2-4	TRBV15	-	CATSSDRYGSGRATNIQYF	TGTGCCACCAGCAGTGATCGCTATGGTAGCGGGAGGGCCACAAACATTCAGTACTTC
TRBD1	TRBJ2-1	TRBV24-1	once	CATNPTGQGPLDGYNEQFF	TGTGCCACCAATCCGACCGGACAGGGGCCTCTCGATGGGTACAATGAGCAGTTCTTC
TRBD1	TRBJ2-1	TRBV7-8	-	CASKTTGVFYNEQFF	TGTGCCAGCAAAACGACAGGGGTTTTCTACAATGAGCAGTTCTTC
-	TRBJ2-2	TRBV5-1	-	CASSLAHGELFF	TGCGCCAGCAGCTTGGCCCACGGGGAGCTGTTTTTT
TRBD1	TRBJ2-1	TRBV5-5	-	CASSSFEGAYEQFF	TGTGCCAGCAGCTCCTTTGAGGGGGCCTATGAGCAGTTCTTC
-	TRBJ2-1	TRBV5-1	-	CASSLGTLSYNEQFF	TGCGCCAGCAGCCTCGGGACACTTTCCTACAATGAGCAGTTCTTC
-	TRBJ1-2	TRBV10-3	-	CAISESQGGYTF	TGTGCCATCAGTGAGTCACAGGGAGGCTACACCTTC
-	TRBJ2-7	TRBV11-2	-	CASSLEGQILYEQYF	TGTGCCAGCAGCTTAGAGGGGCAGATCCTATACGAGCAGTACTTC
TRBD1	TRBJ2-3	TRBV7-8	-	CASSANRGIDTQYF	TGTGCCAGCAGCGCCAACAGGGGAATAGATACGCAGTATTTT
-	TRBJ2-7	TRBV20-1	-	CSATTSYEQYF	TGCAGTGCTACAACATCCTACGAGCAGTACTTC
-	TRBJ1-1	TRBV4-1	-	CASSQDARGNTEAFF	TGCGCCAGCAGCCAAGATGCCAGGGGGAACACTGAAGCTTTCTTT
-	TRBJ1-4	TRBV11-2	few	CASSLVVGGRAEKLFF	TGTGCCAGCAGCTTAGTAGTGGGGGGGCGAGCTGAAAAACTGTTTTTT
-	TRBJ2-4	TRBV7-9	-	CASSLALYENIQYF	TGTGCCAGCAGCTTAGCCCTATATGAAAACATTCAGTACTTC
-	TRBJ2-7	TRBV7-2	-	CASSLDARGEQYF	TGTGCCAGCAGCTTAGACGCTAGAGGCGAGCAGTACTTC
-	TRBJ1-2	TRBV6-6	-	CASSRDTSPHGYTF	TGTGCCAGCAGTCGGGACACAAGCCCCCATGGCTACACCTTC
-	TRBJ1-4	TRBV29-1	-	CSVTTPPTNEKLFF	TGCAGCGTTACGACACCTCCAACTAATGAAAAACTGTTTTTT
-	TRBJ1-2	TRBV6-6	-	CASSEGSHYGYTF	TGTGCCAGCAGTGAGGGTTCACACTATGGCTACACCTTC
-	TRBJ2-7	TRBV5-1	-	CASSPGTGTQQYF	TGCGCCAGCAGCCCCGGTACAGGGACCCAACAGTACTTC
TRBD1	TRBJ1-1	TRBV19	-	CASRKVDRGYYTEAFF	TGTGCCAGTAGAAAAGTGGACAGGGGGTACTACACTGAAGCTTTCTTT
TRBD1	TRBJ2-3	TRBV24-1	-	CATSDLTGAGQYF	TGTGCCACCAGTGACCTGACAGGGGCAGGTCAGTATTTT
TRBD1	TRBJ2-7	TRBV5-1	few	CASSLEGQGASEQYF	TGCGCCAGCAGCTTGGAGGGCCAGGGGGCTTCCGAGCAGTACTTC
-	TRBJ1-4	TRBV10-3	-	CAISESTGGINEKLFF	TGTGCCATCAGTGAGTCGACGGGGGGCATTAATGAAAAACTGTTTTTT
TRBD1	TRBJ1-2	TRBV10-2	-	CASSRGQGAKGYTF	TGCGCCAGCAGCCGGGGACAGGGGGCGAAAGGCTACACCTTC
TRBD2	TRBJ2-7	TRBV7-2	-	CASSLEAAGVSYEQYF	TGTGCCAGCAGCTTAGAAGCAGCGGGGGTGTCCTACGAGCAGTACTTC
TRBD1	TRBJ2-3	TRBV15	-	CATSRERTGGDTQYF	TGTGCCACCAGCAGAGAGAGGACAGGGGGGGATACGCAGTATTTT
TRBD2	TRBJ2-2	TRBV7-9	-	CASRGLAGAAGELFF	TGTGCCAGCAGGGGACTAGCGGGTGCGGCCGGGGAGCTGTTTTTT
TRBD1	TRBJ1-3	TRBV28	-	CASMPWGTGRTGNTIYF	TGTGCCAGCATGCCCTGGGGGACAGGGAGGACTGGAAACACCATATATTTT
TRBD2	TRBJ2-1	TRBV10-1	-	CASSESIISGVYNEQFF	TGCGCCAGCAGTGAGTCCATAATTAGCGGGGTCTACAATGAGCAGTTCTTC
-	TRBJ1-5	TRBV4-2	-	CASSQGGGSENQPQHF	TGTGCCAGCAGCCAAGGGGGGGGTTCGGAAAATCAGCCCCAGCATTTT
TRBD1	TRBJ2-1	TRBV18	-	CASSPARTGAYNEQFF	TGTGCCAGCTCACCGGCCAGGACAGGGGCCTACAATGAGCAGTTCTTC
TRBD2	TRBJ2-7	TRBV3-1/TRBV3-2	medium-sized	CASSQREGYEQYF	TGTGCCAGCAGCCAGCGGGAGGGCTACGAGCAGTACTTC
TRBD1	TRBJ2-3	TRBV27	-	CASRDYEDRRTDTQYF	TGTGCCAGCAGGGATTACGAGGACAGGCGCACAGATACGCAGTATTTT
-	TRBJ1-4	TRBV19	-	CASSRGTTTNEKLFF	TGTGCCAGTAGTAGAGGGACTACAACTAATGAAAAACTGTTTTTT
TRBD2	TRBJ2-1	TRBV6-5	-	CASSSGTSGYNEQFF	TGTGCCAGCAGTTCCGGGACTAGCGGGTACAATGAGCAGTTCTTC
TRBD1	TRBJ1-3	TRBV18	-	CASSRAQGDTIYF	TGTGCCAGCTCCCGCGCCCAGGGGGACACCATATATTTT
-	TRBJ1-1	TRBV6-1	-	CASSDRGRRAFF	TGTGCCAGCAGTGACCGGGGAAGAAGAGCTTTCTTT
TRBD1	TRBJ1-1	TRBV7-2	once	CASGAGTGGPEAFF	TGTGCCAGCGGCGCCGGGACAGGGGGGCCTGAAGCTTTCTTT
-	TRBJ2-5	TRBV7-2	once	CASSLVFQPERETQYF	TGTGCCAGCAGCTTAGTTTTCCAGCCCGAGAGGGAGACCCAGTACTTC
-	TRBJ2-3	TRBV27	-	CASSSRVTDTQYF	TGTGCCAGCAGCTCTCGAGTCACAGATACGCAGTATTTT
-	TRBJ2-2	TRBV9	few	CASSVVGDGGELFF	TGTGCCAGCAGCGTAGTAGGGGATGGCGGGGAGCTGTTTTTT